The rows below give T cell receptor beta chains drawn from one sample of a study of post-analysis software for immune sequencing data. TCRdb called the PCR reads again in MiXCR, with one record for every CDR3 protein. The sample lists over 150,000 distinct CDR3 sequences, approximately 30% occurring once. Sequenced input: blood. All receptors derive from a girl under 18 with multiple sclerosis. CDR3s include the opening cysteine and the closing phenylalanine or tryptophan. The D gene is left open where the match is weak. Clone sizes are given selectively: once, few, many, or a class where the clone is expanded.

clone size: -
D gene: TRBD2
J gene: TRBJ2-1
V gene: TRBV9
CDR3 protein: CASSVSSGTYNEQFF
CDR3 DNA: TGTGCCAGCAGCGTTTCTAGCGGGACCTACAATGAGCAGTTCTTC

clone size: once
D gene: TRBD2
J gene: TRBJ2-5
V gene: TRBV10-2
CDR3 protein: CASSSSGRQFGETQYF
CDR3 DNA: TGCGCCAGCAGCTCCAGCGGGAGACAATTCGGGGAGACCCAGTACTTC

clone size: -
D gene: TRBD2
J gene: TRBJ2-1
V gene: TRBV11-2
CDR3 protein: CASSPTSGISSCNEQFF
CDR3 DNA: TGTGCCAGCAGCCCTACTAGCGGGATTTCCTCCTGCAATGAGCAGTTCTTC

clone size: -
D gene: -
J gene: TRBJ2-1
V gene: TRBV28
CDR3 protein: CASSLPLEPMDEQFF
CDR3 DNA: TGTGCCAGCAGTCTACCGCTCGAGCCTATGGATGAGCAGTTCTTC

clone size: once
D gene: TRBD2
J gene: TRBJ2-1
V gene: TRBV7-2
CDR3 protein: CASRLAGGLNEQFF
CDR3 DNA: TGTGCCAGCAGACTAGCGGGAGGTCTCAATGAGCAGTTCTTC

clone size: many
D gene: -
J gene: TRBJ1-6
V gene: TRBV12-3/TRBV12-4
CDR3 protein: CASSQTANSPLHF
CDR3 DNA: TGTGCCAGCTCCCAAACCGCTAATTCACCCCTCCACTTT

clone size: -
D gene: -
J gene: TRBJ1-1
V gene: TRBV20-1
CDR3 protein: CSARAPKSDTEAFF
CDR3 DNA: TGCAGTGCCAGGGCGCCTAAATCGGACACTGAAGCTTTCTTT

clone size: few
D gene: -
J gene: TRBJ1-1
V gene: TRBV7-9
CDR3 protein: CASSEPSNTEAFF
CDR3 DNA: TGTGCCAGCAGCGAGCCCAGTAACACTGAAGCTTTCTTT

clone size: -
D gene: -
J gene: TRBJ2-7
V gene: TRBV6-5
CDR3 protein: CAGRTGRSYEQYF
CDR3 DNA: TGTGCCGGCAGAACAGGGCGCTCCTACGAGCAGTACTTC

clone size: -
D gene: -
J gene: TRBJ1-1
V gene: TRBV13
CDR3 protein: CASSFTGAGNTEAFF
CDR3 DNA: TGTGCCAGCAGCTTTACCGGGGCAGGGAACACTGAAGCTTTCTTT

clone size: many
D gene: -
J gene: TRBJ2-5
V gene: TRBV5-1
CDR3 protein: CASSLAGSGETQYF
CDR3 DNA: TGCGCCAGCAGCTTGGCCGGGAGTGGAGAGACCCAGTACTTC

clone size: few
D gene: -
J gene: TRBJ1-6
V gene: TRBV15
CDR3 protein: CATSRDVRAESPPHF
CDR3 DNA: TGTGCCACCAGCAGAGATGTCCGGGCAGAATCACCCCCCCACTTT

clone size: -
D gene: TRBD1
J gene: TRBJ1-1
V gene: TRBV12-3/TRBV12-4
CDR3 protein: CASSGQGYTEAFF
CDR3 DNA: TGTGCCAGCAGTGGACAGGGGTACACTGAAGCTTTCTTT

clone size: few
D gene: -
J gene: TRBJ1-1
V gene: TRBV19
CDR3 protein: CASSRTQEYTEAFF
CDR3 DNA: TGTGCCAGTAGCCGGACACAGGAATACACTGAAGCTTTCTTT

clone size: -
D gene: TRBD2
J gene: TRBJ2-3
V gene: TRBV7-9
CDR3 protein: CASSLATSSDTQYF
CDR3 DNA: TGTGCCAGCAGCTTAGCGACTAGCTCAGATACGCAGTATTTT

clone size: -
D gene: -
J gene: TRBJ1-2
V gene: TRBV27
CDR3 protein: CASSPGRSGYTF
CDR3 DNA: TGTGCCAGCAGTCCGGGACGAAGTGGCTACACCTTC

clone size: -
D gene: -
J gene: TRBJ2-3
V gene: TRBV3-1
CDR3 protein: CASSQEGLPDTQYF
CDR3 DNA: TGTGCCAGCAGCCAAGAGGGCCTGCCAGATACGCAGTATTTT

clone size: few
D gene: -
J gene: TRBJ2-1
V gene: TRBV7-9
CDR3 protein: CTSSLNGGRNNEQFF
CDR3 DNA: TGTACCAGCAGCTTGAACGGGGGGCGGAACAATGAGCAGTTCTTC

clone size: few
D gene: TRBD2
J gene: TRBJ2-1
V gene: TRBV2
CDR3 protein: CASSAQRGGAYNEQFF
CDR3 DNA: TGTGCCAGCAGTGCACAGCGGGGAGGGGCCTACAATGAGCAGTTCTTC

clone size: few
D gene: -
J gene: TRBJ2-3
V gene: TRBV3-1
CDR3 protein: CASSQGSGITDTQYF
CDR3 DNA: TGTGCCAGCAGCCAAGGGAGCGGAATCACAGATACGCAGTATTTT

clone size: -
D gene: -
J gene: TRBJ1-6
V gene: TRBV6-5
CDR3 protein: CTSSFSSYNSPLHF
CDR3 DNA: TGTACCAGCAGTTTTTCCTCCTATAATTCACCCCTCCACTTT

clone size: -
D gene: -
J gene: TRBJ2-5
V gene: TRBV11-2
CDR3 protein: CASSLRGGGNPGYQETQYF
CDR3 DNA: TGTGCCAGCAGCTTACGGGGAGGAGGGAACCCGGGGTACCAAGAGACCCAGTACTTC

clone size: many
D gene: -
J gene: TRBJ2-3
V gene: TRBV12-3/TRBV12-4
CDR3 protein: CASSFGGARNTQYF
CDR3 DNA: TGTGCCAGCAGTTTTGGGGGGGCCCGAAACACGCAGTATTTT

clone size: few
D gene: TRBD2
J gene: TRBJ2-3
V gene: TRBV7-9
CDR3 protein: CASSLVPSGDSTDTQYF
CDR3 DNA: TGTGCCAGCAGCTTAGTACCTAGCGGGGATAGCACAGATACGCAGTATTTT

clone size: many
D gene: TRBD2
J gene: TRBJ2-5
V gene: TRBV20-1
CDR3 protein: CSASSAGAHQETQYF
CDR3 DNA: TGCAGTGCTAGTTCAGCGGGAGCCCACCAAGAGACCCAGTACTTC

clone size: -
D gene: TRBD1
J gene: TRBJ1-2
V gene: TRBV12-5
CDR3 protein: CASGLSGGYYGYTF
CDR3 DNA: TGTGCTAGTGGTTTGTCAGGGGGCTACTATGGCTACACCTTC

clone size: few
D gene: TRBD2
J gene: TRBJ2-3
V gene: TRBV7-7
CDR3 protein: CASRGVGGTQYF
CDR3 DNA: TGTGCTAGCCGGGGGGTAGGCGGTACGCAGTATTTT

clone size: few
D gene: TRBD1
J gene: TRBJ1-1
V gene: TRBV11-2
CDR3 protein: CASSLTGGKIDTEAFF
CDR3 DNA: TGTGCCAGCAGTCTAACAGGGGGAAAGATCGACACTGAAGCTTTCTTT

clone size: many
D gene: TRBD2
J gene: TRBJ2-7
V gene: TRBV5-1
CDR3 protein: CASSLSLAGGEQYF
CDR3 DNA: TGCGCCAGCAGCTTGAGCCTAGCGGGAGGCGAGCAGTACTTC

clone size: few
D gene: -
J gene: TRBJ2-3
V gene: TRBV27
CDR3 protein: CASSLSLGVGTDTQYF
CDR3 DNA: TGTGCCAGCAGTTTGTCCCTAGGGGTTGGCACAGATACGCAGTATTTT

clone size: many
D gene: TRBD1
J gene: TRBJ2-1
V gene: TRBV24-1
CDR3 protein: CATSDGGQALDEQFF
CDR3 DNA: TGTGCCACCAGTGACGGGGGACAGGCACTAGATGAGCAGTTCTTC

clone size: -
D gene: TRBD2
J gene: TRBJ2-3
V gene: TRBV11-2
CDR3 protein: CASSLLAGAVTDTRYF
CDR3 DNA: TGTGCCAGCAGCCTACTAGCGGGAGCTGTCACAGATACGCGGTATTTT

clone size: -
D gene: -
J gene: TRBJ2-1
V gene: TRBV19
CDR3 protein: CASSVGSSYNEQFF
CDR3 DNA: TGTGCCAGTAGTGTCGGGAGCTCCTACAATGAGCAGTTCTTC

clone size: few
D gene: -
J gene: TRBJ1-1
V gene: TRBV6-5
CDR3 protein: CASSYSGGGGNTEAFF
CDR3 DNA: TGTGCCAGCAGTTACTCGGGTGGGGGCGGGAACACTGAAGCTTTCTTT